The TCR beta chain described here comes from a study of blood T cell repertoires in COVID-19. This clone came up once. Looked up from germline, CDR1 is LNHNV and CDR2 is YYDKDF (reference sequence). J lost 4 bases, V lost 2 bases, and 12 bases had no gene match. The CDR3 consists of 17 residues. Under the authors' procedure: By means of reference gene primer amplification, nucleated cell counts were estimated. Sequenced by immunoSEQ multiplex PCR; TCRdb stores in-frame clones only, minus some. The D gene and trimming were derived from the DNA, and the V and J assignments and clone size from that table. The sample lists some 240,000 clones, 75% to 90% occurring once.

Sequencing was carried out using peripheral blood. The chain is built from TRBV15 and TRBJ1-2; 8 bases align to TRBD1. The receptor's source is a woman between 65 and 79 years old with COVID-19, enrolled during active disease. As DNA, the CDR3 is TGTGCCACCAGCAGACCTGTAAGTCCGGGACAGGTCTATGGCTACACCTTC. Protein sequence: CATSRPVSPGQVYGYTF.